The 3 T cell receptor beta chains given below trace back to one sample, sequenced in a study of post-analysis software for immune sequencing data (dated by TCRdb to 2015 to 2017). Broad study findings and their caveats: Significantly higher frequencies in patients than in controls were found for roughly 5 TRBV segments, including TRBV5-6, TRBV5-1 and TRBV20-1.

The method behind the library was PCR. The data were produced on an Illumina HiSeq 2500. Unique molecular identifiers were incorporated into TCR beta cDNA libraries to reduce PCR and sequencing biases. The public sequencing data were trimmed at Q25 with fastp and processed into clonotypes with MiXCR by TCRdb, which kept only in-frame beta chains. Each CDR3 protein gets just one entry, which takes the most common genes and DNA from the rows behind it. The sample profile shows 820,000 or so distinct CDR3 sequences; about 50% of them were found once. 4.6% of the sample comes from the top ten. These receptors' antigens are unknown. The sample taken for sequencing was blood. All receptors derive from a girl aged 10 to 17 with multiple sclerosis.

The chain recombines TRBV12-5 with TRBJ2-1; D might be TRBD2 (5 bases). The CDR3 consists of 16 residues. CDR1 is LGHNT, CDR2 FRNRAP, per germline. The V end lost 6 bases, the J end lost 7 bases, and 22 bases lay between the germline ends. The CDR3 reads CASGQKGPAPGNEQFF. DNA of the CDR3: TGTGCTAGTGGCCAAAAAGGGCCCGCCCCGGGGAATGAGCAGTTCTTC.

V usage is TRBV4-1 and J usage is TRBJ2-1, with 12 bases fitting TRBD2. Germline V gene lookup returns CDR1 MGHRA and CDR2 YSYEKL. There are 16 residues in the CDR3. The V segment lost 1 base and the J segment 7 bases; nucleotides outside the gene matches: 5. CDR3 sequence: CASSQGLAGVGNEQFF. For the CDR3, the DNA is TGCGCCAGCAGCCAAGGACTAGCGGGGGTTGGGAATGAGCAGTTCTTC.

The rearrangement joins TRBV20-1 to TRBJ2-5, with a tentative D call TRBD1 (6 bases). The CDR3 has 12 residues. Germline-derived CDR1 and CDR2 are DFQATT and SNEGSKA (reference sequence). V was clipped by 5 bases and J by 1 base, with 8 bases between them. CDR3: CSALGGQETQYF. The CDR3 region has the DNA TGCAGTGCTCTAGGGGGCCAAGAGACCCAGTACTTC.